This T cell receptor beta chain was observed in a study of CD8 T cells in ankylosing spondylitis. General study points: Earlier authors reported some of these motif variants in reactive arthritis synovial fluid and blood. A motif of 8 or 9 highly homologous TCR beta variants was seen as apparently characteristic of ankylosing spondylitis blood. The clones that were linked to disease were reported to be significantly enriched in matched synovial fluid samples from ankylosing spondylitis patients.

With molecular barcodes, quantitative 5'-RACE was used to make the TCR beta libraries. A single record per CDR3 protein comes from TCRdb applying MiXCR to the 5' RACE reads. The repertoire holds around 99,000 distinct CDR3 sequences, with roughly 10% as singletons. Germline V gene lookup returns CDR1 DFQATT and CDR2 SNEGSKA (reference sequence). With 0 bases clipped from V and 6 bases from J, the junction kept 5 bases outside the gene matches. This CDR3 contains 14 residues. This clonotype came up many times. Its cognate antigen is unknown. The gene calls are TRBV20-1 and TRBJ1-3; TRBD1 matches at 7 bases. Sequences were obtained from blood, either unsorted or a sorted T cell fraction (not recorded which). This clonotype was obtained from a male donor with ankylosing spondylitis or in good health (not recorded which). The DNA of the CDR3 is TGCAGTGCTAGAGATCCAGGGGGGGTAAACACCATATATTTT. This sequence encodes CSARDPGGVNTIYF.